This is a list of T cell receptor beta chains from one sample in a study of identical twins. MiXCR, applied by TCRdb to the 5' RACE reads, yields one record per CDR3 protein. The table records some 320,000 distinct CDR3 sequences, roughly an eighth of them present only once. Separately, the same data were catalogued under a study of yellow fever vaccine responses in identical twins.

Sequenced material: CD8+ T cells sorted from blood. The source is a woman under 30 in good health. CDR3s include the opening cysteine and the closing phenylalanine or tryptophan. The D gene is left open where the match is weak. Not every row has a clone size; where given, it reads once, few, many or a size class.

DNA: TGTGCCATCCTGATCGGACTTTCAAGCTCTGGGGCCAACGTCCTGACTTTC
CDR3: CAILIGLSSSGANVLTF
size: .
V: TRBV10-3
J: TRBJ2-6
D: .

DNA: TGTGCCAGCAGCTTAGATAGCACAGGGCTCCAGCCCCAGCATTTT
CDR3: CASSLDSTGLQPQHF
size: .
V: TRBV7-9
J: TRBJ1-5
D: .

DNA: TGCGCCAGCAGCCTCACGGAGGGGACAGGACCAACTAATGAAAAACTGTTTTTT
CDR3: CASSLTEGTGPTNEKLFF
size: .
V: TRBV4-1
J: TRBJ1-4
D: TRBD1

DNA: TGTGCCAGCAGCGTGGGCAGCGGCTACAATGAGCAGTTCTTC
CDR3: CASSVGSGYNEQFF
size: .
V: TRBV9
J: TRBJ2-1
D: .

DNA: TGCGCCAGCAGCCAACTTCCGGGACTAGCGGGGGCTAACACCGGGGAGCTGTTTTTT
CDR3: CASSQLPGLAGANTGELFF
size: many
V: TRBV4-1
J: TRBJ2-2
D: TRBD2

DNA: TGTGCCAGCAGCTTAGCATCCAGGGAAGAGACCCAGTACTTC
CDR3: CASSLASREETQYF
size: few
V: TRBV7-9
J: TRBJ2-5
D: .

DNA: TGTGCCAGCAGCCAAGATGGCAGGGCAAGCTATGGCTACACCTTC
CDR3: CASSQDGRASYGYTF
size: .
V: TRBV3-1
J: TRBJ1-2
D: .

DNA: TGCAGTGCTAGAAATTTTAGCGGGGACCCCTACGAGCAGTACTTC
CDR3: CSARNFSGDPYEQYF
size: .
V: TRBV20-1
J: TRBJ2-7
D: TRBD2

DNA: TGTGCCAGCAGTCCCGCAGGGAGCGGGAGACCGGGGTACAATGAGCAGTTCTTC
CDR3: CASSPAGSGRPGYNEQFF
size: .
V: TRBV12-3/TRBV12-4
J: TRBJ2-1
D: TRBD2

DNA: TGTGCCAGCAGTCAAACTAGGGCCCCTGATACGCAGTATTTT
CDR3: CASSQTRAPDTQYF
size: many
V: TRBV27
J: TRBJ2-3
D: .

DNA: TGTGCCAGCAGCCCGCCGGTAGGGAAGATTAATTCACCCCTCCACTTT
CDR3: CASSPPVGKINSPLHF
size: few
V: TRBV7-9
J: TRBJ1-6
D: .

DNA: TGCGCCAGCAGCTTGGGGGACAGCACAGATACGCAGTATTTT
CDR3: CASSLGDSTDTQYF
size: many
V: TRBV5-1
J: TRBJ2-3
D: .

DNA: TGTGCCAGCAGTCACACCCCCGGGGAATCTAGCACAGATACGCAGTATTTT
CDR3: CASSHTPGESSTDTQYF
size: .
V: TRBV6-5
J: TRBJ2-3
D: .

DNA: TGTGCCAGCAGCTTAGGACAAAACTCCTACAATGAGCAGTTCTTC
CDR3: CASSLGQNSYNEQFF
size: .
V: TRBV7-9
J: TRBJ2-1
D: .

DNA: TGCAGCGTTGAAGATCTAACCAACGTCCCCTCCTCCTACAATGAGCAGTTCTTC
CDR3: CSVEDLTNVPSSYNEQFF
size: .
V: TRBV29-1
J: TRBJ2-1
D: .

DNA: TGTGCCAGCTCACCCCGGAACAATGAGCAGTTCTTC
CDR3: CASSPRNNEQFF
size: few
V: TRBV18
J: TRBJ2-1
D: .

DNA: TGTGCCAGCAGCGGGGACAGGGGATTTGAAAAACTGTTTTTT
CDR3: CASSGDRGFEKLFF
size: medium-sized
V: TRBV7-8
J: TRBJ1-4
D: TRBD1

DNA: TGTGCCAGCAGCGACCCGGAGGCGCCCTACAATGAGCAGTTCTTC
CDR3: CASSDPEAPYNEQFF
size: .
V: TRBV11-3
J: TRBJ2-1
D: .

DNA: TGTGCCAGCACCGCCCCGGGACAGTCCACAGATACGCAGTATTTT
CDR3: CASTAPGQSTDTQYF
size: .
V: TRBV12-3/TRBV12-4
J: TRBJ2-3
D: TRBD1

DNA: TGTGCCAGCAGCCTACTAAACAATGAGCAGTTCTTC
CDR3: CASSLLNNEQFF
size: many
V: TRBV6-2/TRBV6-3
J: TRBJ2-1
D: .

DNA: TGTGCCAGCAGTCTACTCGACAGGGAATCCGGAAACACCATATATTTT
CDR3: CASSLLDRESGNTIYF
size: many
V: TRBV12-3/TRBV12-4
J: TRBJ1-3
D: TRBD1

DNA: TGCAGTGCCCCCATGAGGGGGGCCTCCTACAATGAGCAGTTCTTC
CDR3: CSAPMRGASYNEQFF
size: few
V: TRBV20-1
J: TRBJ2-1
D: .

DNA: TGTGCCAGCAGACCTAATAGCGGGACTCGAGATACGCAGTATTTT
CDR3: CASRPNSGTRDTQYF
size: few
V: TRBV7-9
J: TRBJ2-3
D: TRBD2

DNA: TGTGCCAGCAGTGAAACCACCGGGGAGCTGTTTTTT
CDR3: CASSETTGELFF
size: .
V: TRBV2
J: TRBJ2-2
D: .

DNA: TGTGCCAGCAGCTTAGAGGGACGGCACACCGGGGAGCTGTTTTTT
CDR3: CASSLEGRHTGELFF
size: many
V: TRBV11-2
J: TRBJ2-2
D: .

DNA: TGTGCCAGCAGCGACCGGGACACGAGGTTCGACGAGCAGTACTTC
CDR3: CASSDRDTRFDEQYF
size: .
V: TRBV9
J: TRBJ2-7
D: .

DNA: TGTGCCATCAGAGGGGGGGTTGAGCAGTTCTTC
CDR3: CAIRGGVEQFF
size: many
V: TRBV10-3
J: TRBJ2-1
D: .

DNA: TGTGCCAGCAGCTCACTGCCGGCGGGACTAGCGGGGGGCACAGATACGCAGTATTTT
CDR3: CASSSLPAGLAGGTDTQYF
size: .
V: TRBV11-2
J: TRBJ2-3
D: TRBD2

DNA: TGTGCCAGCAGTGCACAGGGGATAGGAGGCTACACCTTC
CDR3: CASSAQGIGGYTF
size: few
V: TRBV25-1
J: TRBJ1-2
D: TRBD1

DNA: TGTGCCAGCAGCCTAATGGGGCCCTATGGCTACACCTTC
CDR3: CASSLMGPYGYTF
size: few
V: TRBV12-3/TRBV12-4
J: TRBJ1-2
D: .

DNA: TGTGCCAGCAGCCAAGATCGGAGGGCGGCCCAGTACTTC
CDR3: CASSQDRRAAQYF
size: few
V: TRBV4-2
J: TRBJ2-7
D: .

DNA: TGTGCCAGCAGTTTAGGACAGGTGGATTTCTATGGCTACACCTTC
CDR3: CASSLGQVDFYGYTF
size: few
V: TRBV28
J: TRBJ1-2
D: TRBD1

DNA: TGTGCCAGCAGCTTAGTAGGGGCCGGGACAGGGGTCTACAATGAGCAGTTCTTC
CDR3: CASSLVGAGTGVYNEQFF
size: .
V: TRBV11-2
J: TRBJ2-1
D: TRBD1

DNA: TGTGCTAGTGCGGTCGGACGAGACACAGATACGCAGTATTTT
CDR3: CASAVGRDTDTQYF
size: .
V: TRBV12-5
J: TRBJ2-3
D: .

DNA: TGTGCCAGCAGCCGGGGACAGATCAGCACAGATACGCAGTATTTT
CDR3: CASSRGQISTDTQYF
size: few
V: TRBV28
J: TRBJ2-3
D: TRBD1

DNA: TGCAGCGTCCGAGCGGGAGGGGCAGATACGCTGTATTTT
CDR3: CSVRAGGADTLYF
size: .
V: TRBV29-1
J: TRBJ2-3
D: TRBD2

DNA: TGTGCCAGCAGTTTAGGCGAGACAGGGGGTTCACCCCTCCACTTT
CDR3: CASSLGETGGSPLHF
size: .
V: TRBV27
J: TRBJ1-6
D: TRBD1